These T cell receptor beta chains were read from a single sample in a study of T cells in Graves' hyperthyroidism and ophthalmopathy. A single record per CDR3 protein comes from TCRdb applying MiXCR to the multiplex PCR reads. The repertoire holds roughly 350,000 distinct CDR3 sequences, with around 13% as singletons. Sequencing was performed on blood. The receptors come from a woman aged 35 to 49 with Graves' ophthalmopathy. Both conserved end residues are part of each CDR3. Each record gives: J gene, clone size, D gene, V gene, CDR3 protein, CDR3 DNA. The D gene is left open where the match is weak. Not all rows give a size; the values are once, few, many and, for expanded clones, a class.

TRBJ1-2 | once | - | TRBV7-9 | CASSQLPRIPNYGYTF | TGTGCCAGCAGCCAACTTCCTCGCATTCCTAACTATGGCTACACCTTC
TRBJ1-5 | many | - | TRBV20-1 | CSATQGSQPQHF | TGCAGTGCTACCCAGGGAAGCCAGCCCCAGCATTTT
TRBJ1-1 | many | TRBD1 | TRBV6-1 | CASGKTGANTEAFF | TGTGCCAGCGGCAAAACAGGGGCGAACACTGAAGCTTTCTTT
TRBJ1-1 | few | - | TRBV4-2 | CASSPKTANTEAFF | TGTGCCAGCAGCCCCAAGACTGCTAACACTGAAGCTTTCTTT
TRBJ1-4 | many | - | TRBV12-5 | CASGLVLQDATNEKLFF | TGTGCTAGTGGTTTGGTACTCCAGGATGCAACTAATGAAAAACTGTTTTTT
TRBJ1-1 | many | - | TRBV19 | CASSTGLWNTEAFF | TGTGCCAGTAGTACGGGACTATGGAACACTGAAGCTTTCTTT
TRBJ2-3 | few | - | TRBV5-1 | CASSSVLGRDTQYF | TGCGCCAGCAGCTCGGTACTAGGGCGGGATACGCAGTATTTT
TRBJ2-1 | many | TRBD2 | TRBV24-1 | CATSDLPGGGSSHKHNEQFF | TGTGCCACCAGTGATTTGCCGGGCGGGGGGTCAAGCCACAAACACAATGAGCAGTTCTTC
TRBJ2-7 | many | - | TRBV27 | CASSRLDNSYEQYF | TGTGCCAGCAGCCGACTAGACAACTCCTACGAGCAGTACTTC
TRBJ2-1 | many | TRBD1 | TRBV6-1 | CASTLGQGGLTEQFF | TGTGCCAGCACCCTAGGACAGGGCGGGCTGACTGAGCAGTTCTTC
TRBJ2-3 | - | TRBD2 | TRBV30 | CAWTLGRGGTDTQYF | TGTGCCTGGACTTTGGGCCGGGGGGGCACAGATACGCAGTATTTT
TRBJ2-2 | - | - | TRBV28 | CASRLANTGELFF | TGTGCCAGCCGACTAGCGAACACCGGGGAGCTGTTTTTT
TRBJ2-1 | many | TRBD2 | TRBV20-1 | CSASGASGENEQFF | TGCAGTGCTAGCGGGGCTAGCGGGGAGAATGAGCAGTTCTTC
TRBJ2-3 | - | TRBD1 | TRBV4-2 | CASSHDRDSFPSTDTQYF | TGTGCCAGCAGCCACGACCGGGACAGCTTCCCTAGCACAGATACGCAGTATTTT
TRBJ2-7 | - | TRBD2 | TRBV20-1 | CSARDVRLAVSYEQYF | TGCAGTGCTAGAGACGTACGACTAGCGGTCTCCTACGAGCAGTACTTC
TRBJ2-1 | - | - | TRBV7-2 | CASSLIRPGAEQFF | TGTGCCAGCAGCTTAATTCGTCCGGGCGCTGAGCAGTTCTTC
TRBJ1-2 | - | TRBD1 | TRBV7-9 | CASSSGQGVDGYTF | TGTGCCAGCAGCTCCGGACAGGGAGTAGATGGCTACACCTTC
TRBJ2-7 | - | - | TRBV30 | CAWSKTVYEQYF | TGTGCCTGGAGTAAGACAGTCTACGAGCAGTACTTC
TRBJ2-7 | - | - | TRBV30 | CAWTGDSSFEQYF | TGTGCCTGGACCGGGGACTCCTCTTTTGAGCAGTACTTC
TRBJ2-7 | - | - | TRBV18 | CASSPREYEQYF | TGTGCCAGCTCACCCAGGGAATACGAGCAGTACTTC
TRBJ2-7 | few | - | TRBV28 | CASSLFGTSPYEQYF | TGTGCCAGCAGTTTATTTGGGACCTCCCCCTACGAGCAGTACTTC
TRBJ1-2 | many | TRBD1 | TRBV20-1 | CSVPLQGAIGYTF | TGCAGTGTCCCGTTACAGGGGGCGATTGGCTACACCTTC
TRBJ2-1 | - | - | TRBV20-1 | CSATGSYDEQFF | TGCAGTGCTACGGGGAGCTACGATGAGCAGTTCTTC
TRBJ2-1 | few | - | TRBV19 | CASSIGLDNEQFF | TGTGCCAGTAGTATAGGCCTAGACAATGAGCAGTTCTTC
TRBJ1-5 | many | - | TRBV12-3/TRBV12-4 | CASSLAEKQPQHF | TGTGCCAGCAGTTTGGCGGAGAAACAGCCCCAGCATTTT
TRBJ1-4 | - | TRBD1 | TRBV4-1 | CASSQDWLNRGQTNEKLFF | TGCGCCAGCAGCCAAGATTGGCTGAACAGGGGGCAGACTAATGAAAAACTGTTTTTT
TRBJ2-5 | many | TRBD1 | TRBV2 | CASMRHGQEETQYF | TGTGCCAGCATGCGCCACGGACAGGAAGAGACCCAGTACTTC
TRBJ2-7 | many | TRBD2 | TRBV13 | CASSLFQRDYEQYF | TGTGCCAGCAGCTTATTTCAGCGGGACTACGAGCAGTACTTC
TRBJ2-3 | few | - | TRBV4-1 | CASSQGERDADTQYF | TGCGCCAGCAGCCAAGGCGAGAGAGACGCAGATACGCAGTATTTT
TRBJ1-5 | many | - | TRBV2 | CASSERYSNQPQHF | TGTGCCAGCAGTGAACGATATAGCAATCAGCCCCAGCATTTT
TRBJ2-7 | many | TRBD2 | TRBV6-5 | CASSYRTLAGGFNEQYF | TGTGCCAGCAGTTACCGTACACTAGCGGGAGGGTTTAACGAGCAGTACTTC
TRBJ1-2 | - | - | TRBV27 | CASSLTKGRVYGYTF | TGTGCCAGCAGTTTGACCAAGGGGCGCGTCTATGGCTACACCTTC
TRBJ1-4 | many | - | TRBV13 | CASSLGGRNEKLFF | TGTGCCAGCAGCTTAGGGGGCCGAAATGAAAAACTGTTTTTT
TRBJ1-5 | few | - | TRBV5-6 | CASSLGGSKPQHF | TGTGCCAGCAGCTTGGGAGGGAGCAAGCCCCAGCATTTT
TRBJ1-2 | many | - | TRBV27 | CASRTTGNRDGYTF | TGTGCCAGCAGGACAACCGGGAATCGGGATGGCTACACCTTC
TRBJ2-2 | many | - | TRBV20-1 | CSARDRAANTGELFF | TGCAGTGCTAGAGATCGGGCAGCGAACACCGGGGAGCTGTTTTTT
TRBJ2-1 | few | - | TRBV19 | CASSMGDPPYAGQFF | TGTGCCAGTAGTATGGGAGATCCCCCCTACGCGGGGCAGTTCTTC
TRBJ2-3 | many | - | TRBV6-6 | CASSDSREGSSTDTQYF | TGTGCCAGCAGTGACTCGAGAGAGGGGAGTAGCACAGATACGCAGTATTTT
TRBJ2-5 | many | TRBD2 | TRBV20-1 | CSAPPSLAGGLETQYF | TGCAGTGCTCCTCCCTCTCTAGCGGGGGGGCTGGAGACCCAGTACTTC
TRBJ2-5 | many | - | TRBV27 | CASSLAGIEETQYF | TGTGCCAGCAGTTTAGCGGGAATCGAGGAGACCCAGTACTTC
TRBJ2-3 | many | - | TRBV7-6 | CASSPRRQESTDTQYF | TGTGCCAGCAGCCCACGGCGACAGGAATCCACAGATACGCAGTATTTT
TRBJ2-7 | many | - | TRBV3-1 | CASSQGKVYEQYF | TGTGCCAGCAGCCAAGGCAAGGTATACGAGCAGTACTTC
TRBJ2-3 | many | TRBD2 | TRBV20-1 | CSARASGSLRATDTQYF | TGCAGTGCTAGGGCTAGCGGGAGTTTGCGTGCGACAGATACGCAGTATTTT
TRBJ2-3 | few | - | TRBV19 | CARPPAGRCRTTDTQYF | TGTGCCAGGCCCCCGGCGGGACGATGTCGGACAACAGATACGCAGTATTTT
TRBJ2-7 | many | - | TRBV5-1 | CASSIAGQTYEQYF | TGCGCCAGCAGCATAGCGGGACAGACCTACGAGCAGTACTTC
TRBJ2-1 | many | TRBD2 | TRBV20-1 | CSARPPRGSGDEQFF | TGCAGTGCTAGACCCCCCCGCGGGAGCGGAGATGAGCAGTTCTTC